Following are 17 T cell receptor beta chains from one sample sequenced in a study of shared clonotypes between healthy human individuals. Produced via immunoSEQ multiplex PCR; TCRdb's table is partial and in-frame only. The sample has roughly 2.5 million clones; around 90% are singletons. Material: naive CD4+ T cells sorted from blood. Subset denoted: CD45RA+ positively selected. Receptor source: a man aged 18 to 30 in good health.

The gene calls are TRBV19 and TRBJ1-3; D is perhaps TRBD1 (5 bases). The ends were cut back, 3 bases at V and 0 bases at J, with 18 bases in the middle. Germline CDR1 reads LNHDA; CDR2 reads SQIVND (reference sequence). The CDR3 has 18 amino acids. The CDR3 loop reads CASSMDGARLSSGNTIYF. CDR3 in DNA: TGTGCCAGTAGTATGGACGGGGCACGACTGAGCTCTGGAAACACCATATATTTT. Full variable domain (remainder filled in from reference TRBV19 and TRBJ1-3): DGGITQSPKYLFRKEGQNVTLSCEQNLNHDAMYWYRQDPGQGLRLIYYSQIVNDFQKGDIAEGYSVSREKKESFPLTVTSAQKNPTAFYLCASSMDGARLSSGNTIYFGEGSWLTVV.

This clone was counted a single time. The genes are TRBV6-6 and TRBJ2-3; 9 bases are a match to TRBD2. The germline V gene encodes CDR1 MNHNY and CDR2 SVGAGI (reference sequence). The V segment lost 8 bases and the J segment 5 bases; nucleotides outside the gene matches: 11. The CDR3 is made up of 15 amino acids. CDR3 in DNA: TGTGCCAGCCGGGATGTAGCGGGAGCCGTAGATACGCAGTATTTT. This translates into CASRDVAGAVDTQYF.

This chain connects TRBV11-3 to TRBJ2-3; 12 positions agree with TRBD2. V was clipped by 0 bases and J by 1 base; unmatched bases: 11. The CDR3 consists of 20 residues. Germline CDR1 reads SGHNT; CDR2 reads YENEEA. The CDR3 nucleotides are TGTGCCAGCAGCTTAGACATCCGGCTAGCGGGAGGGCCGCGCACAGATACGCAGTATTTT. The encoded protein is CASSLDIRLAGGPRTDTQYF. The full variable domain, with the rest looked up from reference TRBV11-3 and TRBJ2-3, is EAGVVQSPRYKIIEKKQPVAFWCNPISGHNTLYWYLQNLGQGPELLIRYENEEAVDDSQLPKDRFSAERLKGVDSTLKIQPAELGDSAVYLCASSLDIRLAGGPRTDTQYFGPGTRLTVL.

The V gene is TRBV18, the J gene TRBJ1-1; no definite D call. Germline values: CDR1 KGHSH, CDR2 LQKENI. Trimming removed 2 bases at V and 13 bases at J, with 17 bases between. This CDR3 region has 13 residues. Here the CDR3 reads CASSPIPDKGGFF. DNA of the CDR3: TGTGCCAGCTCACCAATCCCAGACAAGGGTGGTTTCTTT.

Concerning this clone: Other DNA sequences in this sample translate to the same CDR3. The V and J genes are TRBV7-9 and TRBJ1-5, with 7 nucleotides matching TRBD1. CDR1 is SEHNR, CDR2 FQNEAQ, per germline (reference sequence). V trimming: 4 bases; J trimming: 0 bases; junction bases outside the gene matches: 3. CDR3 length equals 15 residues. DNA for the CDR3: TGTGCCAGCAGCTCCGGGACAGCTAGCAATCAGCCCCAGCATTTT. Translated: CASSSGTASNQPQHF. Supplemented by reference TRBV7-9 and TRBJ1-5, the full variable domain reads DTGVSQNPRHKITKRGQNVTFRCDPISEHNRLYWYRQTLGQGPEFLTYFQNEAQLEKSRLLSDRFSAERPKGSFSTLEIQRTEQGDSAMYLCASSSGTASNQPQHFGDGTRLSIL.

The chain couples TRBV10-3 to TRBJ2-1; D is possibly TRBD1 (5 bases). The CDR3 contains 13 residues. The germline V gene has CDR1 ENHRY and CDR2 SYGVKD. Trimming stripped 10 bases from V and 4 bases from J, with 14 bases between. This CDR3 is CATSPDIYNEQFF. CDR3 coding DNA: TGTGCCACCAGCCCGGACATTTACAATGAGCAGTTCTTC.

This sequence joins TRBV28 and TRBJ1-6; D might be TRBD1 (5 bases). Trimming removed 6 bases at V and 7 bases at J, with 16 bases between. The CDR3 length is 15 residues. Germline lookup yields CDR1 MDHEN and CDR2 SYDVKM. The DNA for the CDR3 is TGTGCCAGCAGCCCCACCGGGGGACTCAATTCACCCCTCCACTTT. Translating gives CASSPTGGLNSPLHF.

The chain combines TRBV2 with TRBJ2-5, with 8 bases identical to TRBD1. The germline gives CDR1 SNHLY, CDR2 FYNNEI. The CDR3 sequence is 15 residues long. V lost 6 bases, J lost 5 bases, and 11 bases stayed unmatched. CDR3: CASSDRGRGLETQYF. CDR3 coding DNA: TGTGCCAGCAGCGACAGGGGCCGGGGCTTGGAGACCCAGTACTTC.

The rearrangement uses TRBV2 and TRBJ2-7; 11 bases align to TRBD2. Germline-derived CDR1 and CDR2 are SNHLY and FYNNEI. The CDR3 is 16 amino acids. Trimming took 5 bases from V and 3 from J; bases not matched to a gene: 9. The CDR3 DNA sequence: TGTGCCAGCAGTATTAATAGCGGGAGGGCCGGCTACGAGCAGTACTTC. Translating gives CASSINSGRAGYEQYF. Together with reference TRBV2 and TRBJ2-7, the CDR3 gives the full variable domain: EPEVTQTPSHQVTQMGQEVILRCVPISNHLYFYWYRQILGQKVEFLVSFYNNEISEKSEIFDDQFSVERPDGSNFTLKIRSTKLEDSAMYFCASSINSGRAGYEQYFGPGTRLTVT.

V is TRBV10-1 and J is TRBJ2-5; D remains unclear. Germline V gene data show CDR1 as WNHNN and CDR2 as SYGVQD (reference sequence). V dropped 0 bases and J dropped 5 bases, with 10 bases sitting between them. The length of the CDR3 is 14 residues. CDR3 bases: TGCGCCAGCAGTGAGTCCCCGGCTAGGGAGACCCAGTACTTC. Amino acid sequence: CASSESPARETQYF.

This chain links TRBV9 with TRBJ2-1, with 9 positions matching TRBD1. CDR3 length: 16 amino acids. The J segment lost 9 bases and the V segment lost 2 bases, leaving 12 bases of the junction unmatched. Per the germline V gene, CDR1 is SGDLS and CDR2 is YYNGEE. CDR3 bases: TGTGCCAGCAGCGTTGGAGGGGGACAGGGATGGTCTGAGCAGTTCTTC. This codes for CASSVGGGQGWSEQFF.

This chain connects TRBV9 to TRBJ1-5; D not resolved. V was trimmed by 4 bases and J by 3 bases, leaving 8 bases between them. The germline V gene encodes CDR1 SGDLS and CDR2 YYNGEE. The length of the CDR3 is 13 residues. The CDR3 bases are TGTGCCAGCAGCCTGGGCTACAATCAGCCCCAGCATTTT. Protein product: CASSLGYNQPQHF.

The chain is built from TRBV6-5 and TRBJ1-2; maybe TRBD1 (6 bases). Germline assignment: CDR1 MNHEY and CDR2 SVGAGI. V gave up 5 bases and J gave up 5 bases, with 12 bases separating them. The CDR3 contains 13 residues. The CDR3 bases are TGTGCCAGCAGTGTAACAGGGTCGTATGGCTACACCTTC. It specifies CASSVTGSYGYTF.

This sequence joins TRBV5-1 and TRBJ1-1, with D possibly TRBD1 on 5 matching bases. Germline V CDR1 and CDR2: SGHRS, YFSETQ. V lost 0 bases to trimming and J lost 1 base, with 19 bases between them. The CDR3 has 18 amino acids. The CDR3 is CASSLVGDPLDGNTEAFF. The CDR3 DNA reads TGCGCCAGCAGCTTGGTGGGGGACCCCCTTGATGGGAACACTGAAGCTTTCTTT.

This chain links TRBV5-1 with TRBJ1-3; TRBD1 matches 8 bases. Germline V gene data show CDR1 as SGHRS and CDR2 as YFSETQ. The ends lost 2 bases at V and 8 bases at J; junction bases unmatched: 15. The CDR3 has 17 amino acids. The CDR3 bases are TGCGCCAGCAGCTTTCGTGGCCGGGACAGGCTCGGGGACACCATATATTTT. This encodes CASSFRGRDRLGDTIYF.

The V gene is TRBV11-2, the J gene TRBJ2-7, with 7 bases aligning to TRBD1. J lost 3 bases, V lost 5 bases, and 16 bases had no gene match. This CDR3 is built from 17 residues. CDR1 SGHAT and CDR2 FQNNGV come from the germline V gene. The CDR3 nucleotides read TGTGCCAGCAGCCCGGGCGAGGGGGCAGACCACCACTACGAGCAGTACTTC. Translation: CASSPGEGADHHYEQYF.

This clone was recorded once. The chain employs TRBV5-6 and TRBJ2-2, with 7 bases lining up with TRBD1. The CDR3 length is 15 residues. Looked up from germline, CDR1 is SGHDT and CDR2 is YYEEEE. V shed 3 bases, J shed 5 bases, and the junction held 7 bases outside the gene matches. The CDR3 region has the DNA TGTGCCAGCAGCTGGATGACAGGGATGACCGGGGAGCTGTTTTTT. This translates into CASSWMTGMTGELFF.